A selection of T cell receptor beta chains follows, all from one sample in a study of blood T cell repertoires in COVID-19. TCRdb's copy holds only in-frame clones and misses some; the assay was immunoSEQ multiplex PCR. The sample contains just under 150,000 clones, around nine tenths of which appear only once. The specimen sequenced was peripheral blood. The receptor set was obtained from a human donor in a cohort sampled during active COVID-19. CDR3s include the opening cysteine and the closing phenylalanine or tryptophan. The order of the fields is J gene, D gene, clone size, V gene, CDR3 DNA, CDR3 protein. The D gene is left open where the match is weak. Clone size is shown for a subset of rows, as once, few, many or a class of expanded clone.

TRBJ2-2	TRBD2	.	TRBV6-5	TGTGCCAGCAGACGAGCGGGGGTAATACCCGGGGAGCTGTTTTTT	CASRRAGVIPGELFF
TRBJ2-2	TRBD1	.	TRBV7-2	TGTGCCAGCAGCCCCCGGGCAGGGGGATTAACCGGGGAGCTGTTTTTT	CASSPRAGGLTGELFF
TRBJ2-1	.	.	TRBV9	TGTGCCAGCAGTCCACCAGGGGTCTACAATGAGCAGTTCTTC	CASSPPGVYNEQFF
TRBJ2-7	TRBD2	few	TRBV2	TGTGCCAGCAGTGTAGACAGTACTAGCGGGGCATCCTACGAGCAGTACTTC	CASSVDSTSGASYEQYF
TRBJ1-1	TRBD1	.	TRBV5-1	TGCGCCAGCAGCCCAGACAGGGGCCAGGGGAACACTGAAGCTTTCTTT	CASSPDRGQGNTEAFF
TRBJ2-1	.	.	TRBV21-1	TGTGCCAGCAGGCATTTTATAGCGGGGAGGAACAATGAGCAGTTCTTC	CASRHFIAGRNNEQFF
TRBJ1-4	.	few	TRBV6-1	TGTGCCAGCAGTGAAAGTGGTTGGGCGATCGATGAAAAACTGTTTTTT	CASSESGWAIDEKLFF
TRBJ1-4	TRBD1	.	TRBV7-6	TGTGCCAGCAGCCTCGCAGGGGGGCTGAATGAAAAACTGTTTTTT	CASSLAGGLNEKLFF
TRBJ1-1	.	.	TRBV27	TGTGCCAGCAGTTTTCAGGGGAGGGGGGAAGGGGCTTTCTTT	CASSFQGRGEGAFF
TRBJ2-7	.	once	TRBV27	TGTGCCAGCAGTTTATTTTTTACAGCCTCCTACGAGCAGTACTTC	CASSLFFTASYEQYF
TRBJ1-4	TRBD1	.	TRBV19	TGTGCCAGTAGTCTACAGGGGGCAGCTAATGAAAAACTGTTTTTT	CASSLQGAANEKLFF
TRBJ2-2	TRBD2	once	TRBV3-1/TRBV3-2	TGTGCCAGCAGCCAAGGCAGCGGGGGGGCCGGGGAGCTGTTTTTT	CASSQGSGGAGELFF
TRBJ1-6	.	.	TRBV27	TGTGCCAGCAGTTTACACCCACGGGGTGGTGTCGTAATTTCACCCCTCCACTTT	CASSLHPRGGVVISPLHF
TRBJ2-5	.	.	TRBV7-3	TGTGCCAGCAGCTTAAGCCCAGGGGAGACCCAGTACTTC	CASSLSPGETQYF
TRBJ2-7	TRBD1	.	TRBV29-1	TGCAGCGTTTCGGGACAGGGTAACGAGCAGTACTTC	CSVSGQGNEQYF
TRBJ2-1	.	.	TRBV4-1	TGCGCCAGCAGCCATCCGACTCTCTCCTACAATGAGCAGTTCTTC	CASSHPTLSYNEQFF
TRBJ2-3	TRBD2	.	TRBV7-9	TGTGCCAGCAGCTCCCCGACTAGCGGGGGGGCCGGTACAGATACGCAGTATTTT	CASSSPTSGGAGTDTQYF
TRBJ2-1	TRBD2	.	TRBV6-6	TGTGCCAGCAGGTTGACTAGCGGGACTTACAATGAGCAGTTCTTC	CASRLTSGTYNEQFF
TRBJ1-6	.	.	TRBV7-2	TGTGCCAGCAGCTTAGTTGGGGGGTCTTCACCCCTCCACTTT	CASSLVGGSSPLHF
TRBJ1-2	TRBD1	.	TRBV7-2	TGTGCCAGCAGCAAAACACCCGGGACAGGGGTAGACTATGGCTACACCTTC	CASSKTPGTGVDYGYTF
TRBJ1-6	TRBD1	once	TRBV15	TGTGCCACCAGCAGAGAGGCCGGGACAGGGAATTCACCCCTCCACTTT	CATSREAGTGNSPLHF
TRBJ1-6	.	.	TRBV6-2/TRBV6-3	TGTGCCAGCAGTTACGGGGCCAGTCGGGCCCTCCACTTT	CASSYGASRALHF
TRBJ1-2	.	once	TRBV11-3	TGTGCCAGCAGCTTAGAGCAGGACTTACCTCTCGAGGTTTGGTTTGGAGGTAACTATGGCTACACCTTC	CASSLEQDLPLEVWFGGNYGYTF
TRBJ1-1	TRBD1	.	TRBV12-3/TRBV12-4	TGTGCCAGCAGTTTACAGGGGGATTTGGCAGCTTTCTTT	CASSLQGDLAAFF
TRBJ2-1	.	.	TRBV4-3	TGCGCCAGCAGCCAAGATTCGGGGGCCTACAATGAGCAGTTCTTC	CASSQDSGAYNEQFF
TRBJ2-6	TRBD1	.	TRBV18	TGTGCCAGCTCACAGGAGACAGGGGTTCTCACTGGGGCCAACGTCCTGACTTTC	CASSQETGVLTGANVLTF
TRBJ2-1	TRBD2	.	TRBV11-1	TGTGCCAGCAGCGATAGAGGCGGGGGGCCTTACAATGAGCAGTTCTTC	CASSDRGGGPYNEQFF
TRBJ1-1	.	.	TRBV7-3	TGTGCCAGCAGCTTAGGGGGGGAGAACACTGAAGCTTTCTTT	CASSLGGENTEAFF
TRBJ2-7	TRBD1	once	TRBV3-1/TRBV3-2	TGTGCCAGCAGCCGTATTCGGACAGGGAGATACTACGAGCAGTACTTC	CASSRIRTGRYYEQYF
TRBJ2-5	.	.	TRBV14	TGTGCCAGCAGCTTAAACAGGGAGACCCAGTACTTC	CASSLNRETQYF
TRBJ2-3	TRBD2	.	TRBV5-1	TGCGCCAGCAGCTCGGACCTAGCGGGGCGTCCTAGCACAGATACGCAGTATTTT	CASSSDLAGRPSTDTQYF
TRBJ2-2	TRBD1	.	TRBV18	TGTGCCAGCTCACCCCCGGGACAGGGCAATACCGGGGAGCTGTTTTTT	CASSPPGQGNTGELFF
TRBJ1-2	.	.	TRBV6-4	TGTGCCAGCAGTGTGGGGCATAACAATGGCTACACCTTC	CASSVGHNNGYTF
TRBJ1-6	.	.	TRBV7-9	TGTGCCAGCAGCTGGGGGGAACGGGTTCTATCACCCCTCCACTTT	CASSWGERVLSPLHF
TRBJ2-3	.	.	TRBV5-1	TGCGCCAGCAGCCGCGGGCTAGATAAAGATACGCAGTATTTT	CASSRGLDKDTQYF
TRBJ2-3	TRBD1	.	TRBV5-1	TGCGCCAGCAGCCTAGACCCGGGACAGGGGAGAGATACGCAGTATTTT	CASSLDPGQGRDTQYF
TRBJ1-6	.	.	TRBV6-5	TGTGCCAGCACCATCGGTCGTCTTTCACCCCTCCACTTT	CASTIGRLSPLHF
TRBJ2-3	.	.	TRBV7-9	TGTGCCAGCAGCTCCTCAAGGGGGTGGGGCACAGATACGCAGTATTTT	CASSSSRGWGTDTQYF
TRBJ1-1	.	.	TRBV5-1	TGCGCCAGCAGCTTGGGGCGGGTGAACACTGAAGCTTTCTTT	CASSLGRVNTEAFF
TRBJ1-4	.	.	TRBV30	TGTGCCTGGAGTGTGTGGAGAGGGGGTGAAAAACTGTTTTTT	CAWSVWRGGEKLFF
TRBJ1-2	.	few	TRBV11-2	TGTGCCAGCAGCTTAGATTATTTATATGGCTACACCTTC	CASSLDYLYGYTF
TRBJ1-1	.	.	TRBV6-2/TRBV6-3	TGTGCCAGCAGTAACATAGGGGGAGACACTGAAGCTTTCTTT	CASSNIGGDTEAFF
TRBJ2-7	TRBD2	.	TRBV7-3	TGTGCCAGCAGCTTAGGGAGCGGGGGCCGCTACGAGCAGTACTTC	CASSLGSGGRYEQYF